This record looks at one T cell receptor (beta chain) sequence and its context. The antigen is undetermined. The record originates from a study of PD-1 blockade in classical Hodgkin lymphoma. At the level of the study: With a 2-week interval, patients received intravenous nivolumab at 3 mg/kg.

V lost 5 bases to trimming and J lost 6 bases; unmatched junction nucleotides: 5. The CDR3 sequence is 14 residues long. Germline V gene lookup returns CDR1 SGHVS and CDR2 FQNEAQ. Generated by immunoSEQ multiplex PCR, the TCRdb table keeps only in-frame clones and is missing some. This sample yields about 58,000 clones, of which approximately 90% are seen a single time; over 9.5% belongs to the top ten. Findings of the study overall: TCR diversity at baseline was reported to be reduced in newly diagnosed patients relative to healthy donors.

All patients experienced relapse after autologous stem cell transplantation, and brentuximab vedotin exposure was variable. V gene TRBV7-8 combines with J gene TRBJ2-7, with 12 nucleotides matching TRBD1. The sequences come from peripheral blood mononuclear cells (PBMCs), collected before the second cycle of nivolumab. This TCR was recovered from a human donor with classical Hodgkin lymphoma. The CDR3: CASSLGQGAGEQYF. The CDR3 DNA follows: TGTGCCAGCAGCCTGGGACAGGGGGCTGGCGAGCAGTACTTC.